This is a list of T cell receptor beta chains from one sample in a study of T cells in localized non-small cell lung cancer. Some clones are missing from TCRdb's copy, which holds only in-frame ones; the method was immunoSEQ multiplex PCR. The table shows thousands of clones, with around 25% occurring only once. Sequenced here: normal lung tissue next to the tumor, sampled before any cancer treatment. The receptors shown here come from a woman aged 40-69 years with stage I lung adenocarcinoma. Both conserved end residues are part of each CDR3. The D gene is left open where the match is weak. A row's size may be missing; if present it is once, few, many or a size class.

TRBD1,few,TRBV6-8,TRBJ1-1,TGTGCCAGCAAGGACAGGGGGAGCACTGAAGCTTTCTTT,CASKDRGSTEAFF
-,-,TRBV30,TRBJ1-4,TGTGCCTGGAGTGTACCGGGGACCCTCGGGGAAAAACTGTTTTTT,CAWSVPGTLGEKLFF
-,-,TRBV6-8,TRBJ1-4,TGTGCCAGCAGACCGGACAGATATGAAAAACTGTTTTTT,CASRPDRYEKLFF
TRBD1,-,TRBV28,TRBJ2-6,TGTGCCAGCAGCCTTACAGGGGGGTATTCTTACGGGGCCAACGTCCTGACTTTC,CASSLTGGYSYGANVLTF
-,-,TRBV19,TRBJ2-5,TGTGCCAGTAGTATAGATAGGCCAGGGAGACGGGAGACCCAGTACTTC,CASSIDRPGRRETQYF
-,-,TRBV6-8,TRBJ1-2,TGTGCCAGCAGTTACTCGAAGGGGAACTATGGCTACACCTTC,CASSYSKGNYGYTF
TRBD2,-,TRBV5-1,TRBJ2-3,TGCGCCAGCAGCTTCCCACTCGGACTAGCGGCAAGTTCAGTTAGCACAGATACGCAGTATTTT,CASSFPLGLAASSVSTDTQYF
TRBD2,few,TRBV2,TRBJ2-5,TGTGCCAGCGGAGGGGCGGGGGTAAGGGGAGAGACCCAGTACTTC,CASGGAGVRGETQYF
TRBD1,-,TRBV19,TRBJ1-4,TGTGCCAGTAGGGACTGGGGACAGCCTAATGAAAAACTGTTTTTT,CASRDWGQPNEKLFF
-,few,TRBV28,TRBJ2-2,TGTGCCAGCAGTTTACCAATAGTCACCGGGGAGCTGTTTTTT,CASSLPIVTGELFF
-,-,TRBV5-1,TRBJ2-7,TGCGCCAGCAGTTATTCGGGGTCAAGTAGCTACGAGCAGTACTTC,CASSYSGSSSYEQYF
-,-,TRBV9,TRBJ2-5,TGTGCCAGCAGCGGAGGAGGGACGGTGGGGACCCAGTACTTC,CASSGGGTVGTQYF
-,-,TRBV18,TRBJ2-7,TGTGCCAGCTCACCACCGAAACCGCGAGACGAGCAGTACTTC,CASSPPKPRDEQYF
-,-,TRBV11-3,TRBJ2-5,TGTGCCAGCAGCTTCCAGGACTTAGGCGAGACCCAGTACTTC,CASSFQDLGETQYF
-,-,TRBV29-1,TRBJ2-1,TGCAGCGCCCTGCGGGGTTACAATGAGCAGTTCTTC,CSALRGYNEQFF
TRBD1,-,TRBV6-8,TRBJ2-7,TGTGCCAGCACTACGACAGGGGAGCCCTACGAGCAGTACTTC,CASTTTGEPYEQYF
TRBD1,medium-sized,TRBV11-3,TRBJ1-2,TGTGCCAGCAGCGGCACCGGGACAGGGGATGGCTACACCTTC,CASSGTGTGDGYTF
-,-,TRBV18,TRBJ2-7,TGTGCCAGCTCACTAGGAGCGGGCGCCTCCTACGAGCAGTACTTC,CASSLGAGASYEQYF
-,few,TRBV19,TRBJ2-3,TGTGCCAGTAGGCAGAGGGCCACAGATACGCAGTATTTT,CASRQRATDTQYF
TRBD1,few,TRBV6-8,TRBJ1-1,TGTGCCAGCAGTCCCGGGACAGGGGGCGTCACTGAAGCTTTCTTT,CASSPGTGGVTEAFF
TRBD1,few,TRBV19,TRBJ2-4,TGTGCCAGTAGTATTTCTACAGGGACAGAATCCAAAAACATTCAGTACTTC,CASSISTGTESKNIQYF
TRBD1,-,TRBV28,TRBJ2-7,TGTGCCAGCAGGGTGGGACAGGACTACGAGCAGTACTTC,CASRVGQDYEQYF
TRBD1,few,TRBV28,TRBJ1-5,TGTGCCAGCAGTTCCTGGGGCGACAGGGGAAGTTTCAATCAGCCCCAGCATTTT,CASSSWGDRGSFNQPQHF
-,-,TRBV6-8,TRBJ2-7,TGTGCCAGCAGTATAACGGAGGGCCACGAGCAGTACTTC,CASSITEGHEQYF
-,-,TRBV11-3,TRBJ2-2,TGTGCCAGCAGCACACTTCCGAACACCGGGGAGCTGTTTTTT,CASSTLPNTGELFF
TRBD2,-,TRBV11-3,TRBJ2-1,TGTGCCAGCAGCTTTTTAGCGGGAGGGCCGAGTAATGAGCAGTTCTTC,CASSFLAGGPSNEQFF
-,-,TRBV5-1,TRBJ1-1,TGCGCCAGCAGCTTTGGTCAGGGGATTAACACTGAAGCTTTCTTT,CASSFGQGINTEAFF
-,-,TRBV11-3,TRBJ2-7,TGTGCCAGCAGCTTGGGACCGACTGAGAACTACGAGCAGTACTTC,CASSLGPTENYEQYF
TRBD2,-,TRBV11-3,TRBJ2-5,TGTGCCAGCAGCTCACTGACTAGCGGGATAGGGGAGACCCAGTACTTC,CASSSLTSGIGETQYF
-,large,TRBV28,TRBJ2-2,TGTGCCAGCAGTTACTTGACGGACCTGAACACCGGGGAGCTGTTTTTT,CASSYLTDLNTGELFF
TRBD2,medium-sized,TRBV6-8,TRBJ2-6,TGTGCCAGCAGTTACTCGACTAGCGGGACTGGGGCCAACGTCCTGACTTTC,CASSYSTSGTGANVLTF
-,-,TRBV14,TRBJ2-3,TGTGCCAGCAGCCAACGTCAAGGGGTAGGGACAGATACGCAGTATTTT,CASSQRQGVGTDTQYF
TRBD1,few,TRBV11-3,TRBJ2-2,TGTGCCAGCACGGGACAGGGGGGCACCGGGGAGCTGTTTTTT,CASTGQGGTGELFF
TRBD2,-,TRBV19,TRBJ2-3,TGTGCCACCGCCGTAGCGGGAGCAGATACGCAGTATTTT,CATAVAGADTQYF
-,-,TRBV5-1,TRBJ2-5,TGCGCCAGCAGCTTGAGGCGTTGGGCAGAGACCCAGTACTTC,CASSLRRWAETQYF
-,-,TRBV19,TRBJ1-1,TGTGCCAGTAGTATAACTTATACGGACACTGAAGCTTTCTTT,CASSITYTDTEAFF
TRBD2,few,TRBV19,TRBJ2-7,TGTGCCAGTAGCCGGGAGGGACTGCCCGTCTCCGAGCAGTACTTC,CASSREGLPVSEQYF
-,-,TRBV11-3,TRBJ2-7,TGTGCCAGCAGCCGGACGGCTAGCTCCTACGAGCAGTACTTC,CASSRTASSYEQYF
TRBD1,-,TRBV5-1,TRBJ1-4,TGCGCCAGCAGCCAAGCCGGGACAGGGGTTGAAAAACTGTTTTTT,CASSQAGTGVEKLFF
TRBD2,-,TRBV11-3,TRBJ2-2,TGTGCCAGCAGCTTTGAGACTAGCGGGAGAAAGGGGGAGCTGTTTTTT,CASSFETSGRKGELFF